The 19 T cell receptor beta chains in this list originate from one sample, sequenced in a study of T-cell memory formation after mild COVID-19. TCRdb analysed the 5' RACE reads with MiXCR anew, one entry per CDR3 protein. The data contain fewer than 400,000 distinct CDR3 sequences, 16% of them singletons. Sequencing was carried out using PBMCs or a T cell subset sorted from them (not recorded which). The origin of the receptors is a man younger than 35 who had mild COVID-19 (a few samples of this study predate the infection). Cell type and time point are not known.

The chain combines TRBV20-1 with TRBJ2-6; weak D call: TRBD1 (6 bases). Trimming pared 3 bases from V and 2 bases from J, leaving 14 bases between. Germline loops: CDR1 DFQATT, CDR2 SNEGSKA (reference sequence). The CDR3 consists of 16 residues. The CDR3 protein is CSARRNRVAGANVLTF. The CDR3, as DNA: TGCAGTGCTAGGCGTAACAGGGTCGCTGGGGCCAACGTCCTGACTTTC.

This clonotype was observed many times. V usage is TRBV5-1 and J usage is TRBJ2-7, with 11 nucleotides matching TRBD2. Germline V gives CDR1 SGHRS, CDR2 YFSETQ. This CDR3 is built from 15 residues. V gave up 3 bases and J gave up 2 bases; unmatched junction bases: 4. The CDR3 sequence is CASSSGTSGAYEQYV. The CDR3 nucleotides read TGCGCCAGCAGCTCCGGGACTAGCGGAGCCTACGAGCAGTACGTC.

This chain joins TRBV7-9 and TRBJ2-3, with 7 bases lining up with TRBD1. There are 15 residues in the CDR3. Looked up from germline, CDR1 is SEHNR and CDR2 is FQNEAQ (reference sequence). V was clipped by 4 bases and J by 2 bases; unmatched bases: 6. CDR3 in amino acids: CASSSRDRDTDTQYF. CDR3 nucleotide sequence: TGTGCCAGCAGCTCCCGGGACAGAGACACAGATACGCAGTATTTT.

V and J are TRBV6-6 and TRBJ1-5; no definite D call. V was clipped by 4 bases and J by 1 base, with 5 bases between them. This CDR3 contains 13 residues. Germline V gene data show CDR1 as MNHNY and CDR2 as SVGAGI (reference sequence). The DNA for the CDR3 is TGTGCCAGCAGTTTTCGAAGCAATCAGCCCCAGCATTTT. This gives the protein CASSFRSNQPQHF.

There are a few counts of this clonotype. This chain uses TRBV4-2 with TRBJ2-7, with D maybe TRBD2 (6 bases). The CDR3 runs to 15 residues. V lost 0 bases, J lost 4 bases, and 13 bases lay in between. Germline CDR1 is LGHNA and CDR2 is YNFKEQ. In DNA, the CDR3 is TGTGCCAGCAGCCAAGACTTCGGGGGACCTTACGAGCAGTACGTC. Translated, it gives CASSQDFGGPYEQYV.

This clonotype was counted many times. The CDR3 reads CASGFSAGELFF. As DNA, the CDR3 is TGTGCCAGCGGCTTTAGCGCCGGGGAGCTGTTTTTT. The chain carries TRBV6-5 and TRBJ2-2; a possible D gene is TRBD2 (5 bases). The CDR3 is made up of 12 amino acids. Germline values: CDR1 MNHEY, CDR2 SVGAGI. Trimming stripped 8 bases from V and 6 bases from J, with 10 bases between.

The chain uses TRBV10-3 and TRBJ2-1; D may be TRBD2 (7 bases). V lost 0 bases, J lost 8 bases, and 14 bases lay in between. There are 15 residues in the CDR3. The V gene's germline CDR1 is ENHRY and CDR2 SYGVKD. CDR3 sequence (DNA): TGTGCCATCAGTGAGTCCGGCGGGGGCCTCGATGAGCAGTTCTTC. Its protein product is CAISESGGGLDEQFF.

V gene TRBV15 combines with J gene TRBJ2-7; 9 nucleotides align to TRBD1. The CDR3 totals 14 residues. The V gene end was trimmed by 5 bases and the J gene end by 9 bases; junction bases not matched to a gene: 11. Per the germline V gene, CDR1 is LNHNV and CDR2 is YYDKDF (reference sequence). The CDR3 sequence: CATSGSGTGSVQYV. The CDR3 DNA is TGTGCCACCAGCGGTTCCGGGACAGGGTCGGTGCAGTACGTC.

This clonotype was detected only a few times. The rearrangement joins TRBV14 to TRBJ1-5, with TRBD1 identical over 9 bases. Germline lookup yields CDR1 SGHDN and CDR2 FVKESK. The junction had 7 bases not matched to a gene; V was cut back by 4 bases and J by 3 bases. This CDR3 is built from 16 residues. The CDR3 loop is CASSRAGTGFNQPQHF. CDR3 in DNA: TGTGCCAGCAGCCGCGCCGGGACAGGGTTCAATCAGCCCCAGCATTTT.

This clonotype was found many times. The CDR3 region has the DNA TGTGCCAGCAGGTCGTTGGCCACTGAAGCTTTCTTT. The encoded protein is CASRSLATEAFF. The rearrangement links TRBV2 to TRBJ1-1, with D unresolved. Germline V CDR1 and CDR2: SNHLY, FYNNEI. V dropped 6 bases and J dropped 4 bases, with 9 bases sitting between them. The CDR3 contains 12 residues. The variable domain in full, completed from reference TRBV2 and TRBJ1-1, reads EPEVTQTPSHQVTQMGQEVILRCVPISNHLYFYWYRQILGQKVEFLVSFYNNEISEKSEIFDDQFSVERPDGSNFTLKIRSTKLEDSAMYFCASRSLATEAFFGQGTRLTVV.

This clonotype appeared a few times. The chain links TRBV7-2 to TRBJ2-5, with D perhaps being TRBD1 or TRBD2 (6 bases each). Germline V CDR1 and CDR2: SGHTA, FQGNSA. CDR3 length: 12 residues. V was shortened by 11 bases and J by 5 bases, with 15 bases between the two germline ends. CDR3 nucleotide sequence: TGTGCCTGCGGTCTAGGGGGGGAGACCCAGTACTTC. Translated: CACGLGGETQYF.

This clonotype occurred a few times. The chain carries TRBV5-1 and TRBJ2-6; 7 bases agree with TRBD1. Trimming cost V 4 bases and J 0 bases; bases outside gene matches: 7. Germline loops: CDR1 SGHRS, CDR2 YFSETQ. The CDR3 runs 17 residues. Here the CDR3 reads CASSGGQLISGANVLTF. The CDR3 nucleotides read TGCGCCAGCAGCGGGGGACAGCTCATCTCTGGGGCCAACGTCCTGACTTTC.

The chain joins TRBV12-3 or TRBV12-4 to TRBJ1-6; D is undetermined. The CDR3 has 14 amino acids. V was pared by 2 bases and J by 10 bases, with 12 bases between. CDR3 coding DNA: TGTGCCAGCAGTTTATCTCGGGTGGAGTCACCCCTCCACTTT. Protein sequence: CASSLSRVESPLHF.

V and J are TRBV4-1 and TRBJ1-5; D remains ambiguous. Germline CDR1 and CDR2: MGHRA and YSYEKL. V was cut by 4 bases and J by 9 bases, with 19 bases left in between. CDR3 size: 15 residues. The CDR3 protein is CASSPFLRDPRPQHF. CDR3 bases: TGCGCCAGCAGCCCATTCCTCCGTGACCCTAGGCCCCAGCATTTT.

This clonotype was observed a few times. This rearrangement joins TRBV6-6 to TRBJ1-6; D is ambiguous. This CDR3 spans 15 amino acids. Germline assignment: CDR1 MNHNY and CDR2 SVGAGI (reference sequence). V was cut by 0 bases and J by 4 bases, with 7 bases left in between. CDR3 loop: CASSYSPGYNSPLHF. CDR3 in DNA: TGTGCCAGCAGTTACTCGCCGGGATATAATTCACCCCTCCACTTT.

V is TRBV19 and J is TRBJ2-5; weak D call: TRBD2 (5 bases). This CDR3 comprises 13 residues. The germline CDR1 and CDR2 sequences are LNHDA and SQIVND (reference sequence). Trimming stripped 7 bases from V and 2 bases from J, with 11 bases between. This CDR3 reads CASIGKTQETQYF. In nucleotides, the CDR3 is TGTGCCAGTATCGGGAAAACACAAGAGACCCAGTACTTC.

This clonotype was picked up a small number of times. The chain links TRBV7-9 to TRBJ1-5, with D perhaps matching TRBD1 (5 bases). Trimming pared 5 bases from V and 0 bases from J, leaving 23 bases between. The CDR3 extends over 19 amino acids. Germline V lookup: CDR1 SEHNR, CDR2 FQNEAQ (reference sequence). DNA of the CDR3: TGTGCCAGCAGCCCACTTGGCCCCCCAGGGACCGATAGCAATCAGCCCCAGCATTTT. Amino acid sequence: CASSPLGPPGTDSNQPQHF.

The chain employs TRBV29-1 and TRBJ1-5; 7 nucleotides align to TRBD1. J was trimmed by 3 bases and V by 7 bases; bases with no gene match: 3. The CDR3 totals 12 residues. Germline V CDR1 and CDR2: SQVTM, ANQGSEA. The CDR3 region is CSAGTDNQPQHF. DNA of the CDR3: TGCAGCGCTGGGACAGACAATCAGCCCCAGCATTTT.

The rearrangement links TRBV2 to TRBJ2-7; TRBD1 matches 7 bases. Trimming cost V 4 bases and J 3 bases; bases outside gene matches: 6. Germline values: CDR1 SNHLY, CDR2 FYNNEI. The CDR3 spans 14 residues. CDR3 sequence: CASSGQGRGYEQYF. The DNA of the CDR3 is TGTGCCAGCAGTGGACAGGGTAGAGGCTACGAGCAGTACTTC.